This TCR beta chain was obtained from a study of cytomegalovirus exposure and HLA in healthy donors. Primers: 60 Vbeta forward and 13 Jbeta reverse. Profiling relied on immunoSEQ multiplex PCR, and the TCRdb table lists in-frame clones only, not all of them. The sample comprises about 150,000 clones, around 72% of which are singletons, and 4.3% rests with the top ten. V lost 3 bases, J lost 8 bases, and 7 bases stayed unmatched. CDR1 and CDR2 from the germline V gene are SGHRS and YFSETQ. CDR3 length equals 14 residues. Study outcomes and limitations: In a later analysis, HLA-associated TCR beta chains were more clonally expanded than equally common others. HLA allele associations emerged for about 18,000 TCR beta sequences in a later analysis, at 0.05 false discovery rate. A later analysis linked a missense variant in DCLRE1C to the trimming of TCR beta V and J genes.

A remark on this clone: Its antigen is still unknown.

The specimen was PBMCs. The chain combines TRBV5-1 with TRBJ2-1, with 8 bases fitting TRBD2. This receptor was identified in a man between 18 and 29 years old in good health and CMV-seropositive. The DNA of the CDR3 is TGCGCCAGCAGCTATTCCGGGACTAGGGATGAGCAGTTCTTC. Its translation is CASSYSGTRDEQFF.